The 22 T cell receptor beta chains in this list originate from one sample, sequenced in a study of beta chain features in type 1 diabetes. General observations from the study: Shorter TCRB CDR3s, moderately but significantly so, were found in Type 1 diabetes patients in all four CD4+ subsets.

Of the isolated RNA, all was reverse transcribed, and so the sequenced material was expressed TCRB transcripts. Measured with immunoSEQ multiplex PCR; TCRdb has only the in-frame clones, and not every one. The sample lists approximately 240,000 clones; more than 15% were seen once. These receptors lack a known antigen. The sample consisted of naive CD4+ T cells from blood. Source of these receptors: a man younger than 45 with type 1 diabetes.

The gene calls are TRBV5-4 and TRBJ2-1; D is unresolved. This CDR3 comprises 15 residues. Germline lookup yields CDR1 SGHNT and CDR2 YYREEE (reference sequence). Deletions cut 0 bases from V and 2 bases from J, with 9 bases between. CDR3 amino acids: CASSLEAGAYNEQFF. In nucleotides, the CDR3 is TGTGCCAGCAGCTTGGAGGCTGGGGCCTACAATGAGCAGTTCTTC. Together with reference TRBV5-4 and TRBJ2-1, the CDR3 gives the full variable domain: ETGVTQSPTHLIKTRGQQVTLRCSSQSGHNTVSWYQQALGQGPQFIFQYYREEENGRGNFPPRFSGLQFPNYSSELNVNALELDDSALYLCASSLEAGAYNEQFFGPGTRLTVL.

The chain joins TRBV4-1 to TRBJ2-1; 8 bases are shared with TRBD2. V lost 2 bases and J lost 5; bases outside the gene matches: 8. Germline CDR1 is MGHRA and CDR2 is YSYEKL. The CDR3 is 16 residues long. The CDR3 loop reads CASSQTGAGENNEQFF. For the CDR3, the DNA is TGCGCCAGCAGCCAAACCGGAGCGGGAGAGAACAATGAGCAGTTCTTC.

This clone was seen a single time. V is TRBV30 and J is TRBJ2-4; D unclear. The CDR3 is made up of 14 amino acids. Germline CDR1 and CDR2: GTSNPN and SVGIG (reference sequence). The V end was cut by 0 bases, the J end by 4 bases, with 10 bases between. CDR3 in amino acids: CAWSVPRRKNIQYF. The CDR3 DNA is TGTGCCTGGAGTGTACCGCGAAGGAAAAACATTCAGTACTTC.

This clone was recorded a few times. V usage is TRBV14 and J usage is TRBJ2-1; 8 nucleotides match TRBD2. The CDR3 has 14 amino acids. Germline CDR1 is SGHDN and CDR2 is FVKESK. V gave up 4 bases and J gave up 6 bases; unmatched junction bases: 5. The CDR3 protein is CASSRPGLVNEQFF. CDR3 bases: TGTGCCAGCAGCCGTCCGGGACTAGTCAATGAGCAGTTCTTC.

The V call is TRBV7-6, the J call TRBJ2-1; 8 bases map to TRBD1. Per the germline V gene, CDR1 is SGHVS and CDR2 is FNYEAQ. V shed 4 bases and J 3 bases; nucleotides not matched to a gene: 5. The CDR3 covers 15 residues. CDR3 region: CASSSPGQGYNEQFF. CDR3 nucleotides: TGTGCCAGCAGCTCCCCTGGACAGGGCTACAATGAGCAGTTCTTC.

This clone was counted only a few times. The gene calls are TRBV7-3 and TRBJ1-2, with D hard to call. This CDR3 contains 13 residues. Germline V lookup: CDR1 SGHTA, CDR2 FQGTGA. V lost 2 bases, J lost 2 bases, and 6 bases lay in between. CDR3 in amino acids: CASSLEQNYGYTF. The DNA of the CDR3 is TGTGCCAGCAGCTTAGAACAGAACTATGGCTACACCTTC.

This clone was counted between two and nine times. V is TRBV10-3 and J is TRBJ1-2; TRBD1 matches at 8 bases. The V and J ends lost 7 bases and 7 bases, in that order; junction bases with no gene match: 2. The V gene's germline CDR1 is ENHRY and CDR2 SYGVKD. The CDR3 contains 11 residues. The CDR3 nucleotides are TGTGCCATCACGACAGGGGTTGGCTACACCTTC. Protein product: CAITTGVGYTF.

V and J are TRBV11-1 and TRBJ2-1; D uncertain. The CDR3 runs 13 residues. Trimming left V 0 bases short and J 4 bases short, with 4 bases between. Looked up from germline, CDR1 is SGHAT and CDR2 is FQDESV (reference sequence). The CDR3 loop reads CASSLAAYNEQFF. In DNA form, the CDR3 reads TGTGCCAGCAGCTTAGCCGCTTACAATGAGCAGTTCTTC. Supplemented by reference TRBV11-1 and TRBJ2-1, the full variable domain reads EAEVAQSPRYKITEKSQAVAFWCDPISGHATLYWYRQILGQGPELLVQFQDESVVDDSQLPKDRFSAERLKGVDSTLKIQPAELGDSAMYLCASSLAAYNEQFFGPGTRLTVL.

This clone showed up just a few times. The rearrangement uses TRBV28 and TRBJ2-4; the match to TRBD1 covers 8 bases. Germline-derived CDR1 and CDR2 are MDHEN and SYDVKM. The CDR3 runs to 12 residues. J gave up 15 bases and V 5 bases, and 9 bases lay outside the gene matches. The CDR3 DNA is TGTGCCAGCAGTCCCGGACAGGGTAACGGGTACTTC. Residues: CASSPGQGNGYF.

A single count supports this clone. V usage is TRBV15 and J usage is TRBJ2-7; 9 bases are a match to TRBD1. The germline V gene has CDR1 LNHNV and CDR2 YYDKDF (reference sequence). V shed 6 bases, J shed 4 bases, and the junction held 10 bases outside the gene matches. This CDR3 is built from 15 residues. The DNA of the CDR3 is TGTGCCACCAGACTTGAACAGGGGGCGGTTTACGAGCAGTACTTC. Protein: CATRLEQGAVYEQYF.

The V call is TRBV28, the J call TRBJ1-4; 10 bases align to TRBD1. Germline V gives CDR1 MDHEN, CDR2 SYDVKM. This CDR3 is built from 15 residues. The V gene end was trimmed by 5 bases and the J gene end by 6 bases; junction bases not matched to a gene: 6. The CDR3 nucleotides are TGTGCCAGCAGTAAAGCCGGGACAGGGGATGAAAAACTGTTTTTT. It translates to CASSKAGTGDEKLFF.

This clone came up a few times. The rearrangement uses TRBV30 and TRBJ2-1; 7 bases agree with TRBD2. Germline CDR1 reads GTSNPN; CDR2 reads SVGIG (reference sequence). The CDR3 contains 12 residues. After removal of 4 bases from V and 6 bases from J, the junction contained 3 bases not matched to a gene. CDR3 nucleotide sequence: TGTGCCTGGACTAGCGGAGGCAATGAGCAGTTCTTC. The encoded protein is CAWTSGGNEQFF.

This clone has a handful of counts. The V gene is TRBV7-2, the J gene TRBJ2-6; 11 nucleotides match TRBD2. V was clipped by 6 bases and J by 0 bases; unmatched bases: 7. The CDR3 runs to 18 residues. Germline lookup yields CDR1 SGHTA and CDR2 FQGNSA. The CDR3 DNA reads TGTGCCAGCAGACTCACTAGCGGGAGTGTCTCTGGGGCCAACGTCCTGACTTTC. This gives the protein CASRLTSGSVSGANVLTF. Full variable domain (outside the CDR3, taken from reference TRBV7-2 and TRBJ2-6): GAGVSQSPSNKVTEKGKDVELRCDPISGHTALYWYRQSLGQGLEFLIYFQGNSAPDKSGLPSDRFSAERTGGSVSTLTIQRTQQEDSAVYLCASRLTSGSVSGANVLTFGAGSRLTVL.

In this sample, this clone turned up a few times. Additional DNA sequences in this sample encode the identical CDR3. The chain recombines TRBV20-1 with TRBJ2-1, with D unresolved. Trimming left V 6 bases short and J 6 bases short, with 9 bases between. The CDR3 sequence is 11 residues long. Per the germline V gene, CDR1 is DFQATT and CDR2 is SNEGSKA (reference sequence). The CDR3 sequence: CSASGGNEQFF. The DNA of the CDR3 is TGCAGTGCCTCCGGCGGCAATGAGCAGTTCTTC.

This clone was counted only a few times. The rearrangement joins TRBV29-1 to TRBJ2-5; D possibly corresponds to TRBD1 (5 bases). The CDR3 sequence is 15 residues long. V dropped 6 bases and J dropped 2 bases, with 19 bases sitting between them. Germline V CDR1 and CDR2: SQVTM, ANQGSEA. The CDR3 region is CSVADSTPSQETQYF. As DNA, the CDR3 is TGCAGCGTCGCCGACAGCACTCCCTCTCAAGAGACCCAGTACTTC.

The rearrangement uses TRBV7-9 and TRBJ2-1; TRBD2 matches at 9 bases. The CDR3 length is 16 residues. Germline CDR1 reads SEHNR; CDR2 reads FQNEAQ (reference sequence). V dropped 5 bases and J dropped 4; count of bases not matched to a gene: 9. The CDR3 is CASSPRGSGRYNEQFF. The CDR3 region has the DNA TGTGCCAGCAGCCCACGCGGTAGCGGGAGATACAATGAGCAGTTCTTC.

This clone was detected only a few times. The chain is built from TRBV7-2 and TRBJ2-7; weak D call: TRBD1 (5 bases). The ends were cut back, 4 bases at V and 3 bases at J, with 10 bases in the middle. Germline V gene data show CDR1 as SGHTA and CDR2 as FQGNSA. CDR3 size: 13 residues. The CDR3 nucleotides are TGTGCCAGCAGCTACGACAGACTCTACGAGCAGTACTTC. Its protein product is CASSYDRLYEQYF. The full variable domain, rest sourced from reference TRBV7-2 and TRBJ2-7, is GAGVSQSPSNKVTEKGKDVELRCDPISGHTALYWYRQSLGQGLEFLIYFQGNSAPDKSGLPSDRFSAERTGGSVSTLTIQRTQQEDSAVYLCASSYDRLYEQYFGPGTRLTVT.

In this sample, this clone turned up a few times. This rearrangement joins TRBV2 to TRBJ2-2; D is uncertain. With 2 bases removed from V and 6 bases from J, the gap between germline ends came to 7 bases. The CDR3 totals 13 residues. The V gene's germline CDR1 is SNHLY and CDR2 FYNNEI. The DNA of the CDR3 is TGTGCCAGCAGTGAATATAAGCCCGGGGAGCTGTTTTTT. Translation: CASSEYKPGELFF. The full variable domain, with the rest looked up from reference TRBV2 and TRBJ2-2, is EPEVTQTPSHQVTQMGQEVILRCVPISNHLYFYWYRQILGQKVEFLVSFYNNEISEKSEIFDDQFSVERPDGSNFTLKIRSTKLEDSAMYFCASSEYKPGELFFGEGSRLTVL.

V and J are TRBV29-1 and TRBJ2-3; the D gene is possibly TRBD1 (5 bases). The V gene's germline CDR1 is SQVTM and CDR2 ANQGSEA. The CDR3 totals 14 residues. Trimming shortened V by 4 bases and J by 0 bases, and 11 bases separated the two germline ends. CDR3 in DNA: TGCAGCGTTGTTCTCACAGGAAGCACAGATACGCAGTATTTT. It is translated as CSVVLTGSTDTQYF.

The chain links TRBV7-2 to TRBJ2-7, with TRBD1 matching over 7 bases. Looked up from germline, CDR1 is SGHTA and CDR2 is FQGNSA. The CDR3 consists of 15 residues. V shed 5 bases and J 3 bases; nucleotides not matched to a gene: 10. CDR3 in amino acids: CASSLAPGQRYEQYF. The CDR3 bases are TGTGCCAGCAGCCTCGCCCCGGGACAGCGCTACGAGCAGTACTTC.

This clone was seen a handful of times. The chain joins TRBV7-9 to TRBJ2-1, with D tentatively TRBD2 (6 bases). V lost 1 base, J lost 3 bases, and 13 bases lay in between. This CDR3 contains 16 residues. Germline-derived CDR1 and CDR2 are SEHNR and FQNEAQ (reference sequence). The CDR3 loop reads CASSLDSREYYNEQFF. The CDR3 DNA follows: TGTGCCAGCAGCTTAGATAGCCGGGAGTACTACAATGAGCAGTTCTTC.

This chain connects TRBV29-1 to TRBJ2-4; D tentatively reads TRBD1 or TRBD2 (5 bases each). The V end lost 7 bases, the J end lost 0 bases, and 13 bases lay between the germline ends. CDR1 and CDR2 from the germline V gene are SQVTM and ANQGSEA. The CDR3 extends over 14 amino acids. CDR3 amino acids: CSARGVLAKNIQYF. The CDR3 DNA reads as TGCAGCGCCCGAGGGGTACTAGCCAAAAACATTCAGTACTTC.